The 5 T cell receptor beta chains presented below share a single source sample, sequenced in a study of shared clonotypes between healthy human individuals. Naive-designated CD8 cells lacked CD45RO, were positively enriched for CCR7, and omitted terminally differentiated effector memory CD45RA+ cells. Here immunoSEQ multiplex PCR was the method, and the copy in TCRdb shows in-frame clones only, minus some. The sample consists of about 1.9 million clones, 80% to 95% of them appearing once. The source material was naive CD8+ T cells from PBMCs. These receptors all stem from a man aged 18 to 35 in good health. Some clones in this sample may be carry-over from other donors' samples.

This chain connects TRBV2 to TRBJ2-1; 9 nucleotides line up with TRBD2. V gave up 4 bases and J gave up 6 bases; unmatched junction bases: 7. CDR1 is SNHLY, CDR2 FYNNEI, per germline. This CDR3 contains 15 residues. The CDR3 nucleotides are TGTGCCAGCAGTGTAGGCGGGAGGGCCGTCAATGAGCAGTTCTTC. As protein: CASSVGGRAVNEQFF.

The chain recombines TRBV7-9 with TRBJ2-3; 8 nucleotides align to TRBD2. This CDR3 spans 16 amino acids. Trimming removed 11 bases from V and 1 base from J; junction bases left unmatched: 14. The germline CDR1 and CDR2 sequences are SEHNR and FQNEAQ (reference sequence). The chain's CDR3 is CAGTSGGGVGTDTQYF. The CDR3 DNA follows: TGTGCCGGTACCTCGGGAGGGGGAGTGGGCACAGATACGCAGTATTTT.

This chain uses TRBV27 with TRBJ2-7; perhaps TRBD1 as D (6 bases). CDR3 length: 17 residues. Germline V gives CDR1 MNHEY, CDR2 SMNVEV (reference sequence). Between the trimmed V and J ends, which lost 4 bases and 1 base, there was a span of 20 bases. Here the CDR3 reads CASSSYTPTGQSYEQYF. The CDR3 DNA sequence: TGTGCCAGCAGTTCGTATACTCCAACAGGGCAGTCCTACGAGCAGTACTTC.

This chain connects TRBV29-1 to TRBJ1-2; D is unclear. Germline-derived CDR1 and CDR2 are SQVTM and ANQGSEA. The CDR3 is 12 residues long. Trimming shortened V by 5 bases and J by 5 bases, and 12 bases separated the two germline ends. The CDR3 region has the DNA TGCAGCGTTATGGTTCCGCCGTATGGCTACACCTTC. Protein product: CSVMVPPYGYTF.

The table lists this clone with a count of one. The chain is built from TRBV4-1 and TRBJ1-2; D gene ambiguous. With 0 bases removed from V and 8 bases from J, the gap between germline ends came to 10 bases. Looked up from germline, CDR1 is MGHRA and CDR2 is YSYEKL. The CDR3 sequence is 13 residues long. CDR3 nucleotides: TGCGCCAGCAGCCAAGAGCGAGGGCCCGGCTACACCTTC. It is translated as CASSQERGPGYTF.